The 29 T cell receptor beta chains below come from one sample, sequenced in a study of T cell clusters in autoimmune cytopenias (dated by TCRdb to about 2019). For each sample, TRB amplification used 250 ng of peripheral blood genomic DNA, equal to 40,000 or so genome equivalents. Sequencing took place on an Illumina MiSeq. Multiplex PCR with a touch-down protocol amplified TRB rearrangements, with the TRB-A and TRB-B primer pools combined in a single tube. TCRdb reprocessed the public reads and reports one entry per CDR3 protein sequence, without DNA. In this sample's table one finds a few thousand distinct CDR3 sequences. Around 70% of the sample goes to the ten largest clones. These data were likewise used in another study, on T cell repertoires in aging, cancer and after chemotherapy.

The sample consisted of peripheral blood. The receptor set was obtained from a human donor in good health.

The chain is built from TRBV15 and TRBJ2-5. This CDR3 comprises 11 residues. Germline loops: CDR1 LNHNV, CDR2 YYDKDF (reference sequence). Here the CDR3 reads CATSRDQTQYF.

V and J are TRBV4-3 and TRBJ2-7; TCRdb's D gene call, TRBD1, goes unchecked for lack of DNA. The CDR3 contains 18 residues. Germline V gives CDR1 LGHNA, CDR2 YSLEER. CDR3 in amino acids: CASSQVFEEGQRSYEQYF.

Considering frequency, this clonotype is medium-sized (0.01 to 0.1%). This chain connects TRBV19 to TRBJ1-4. The V gene's germline CDR1 is LNHDA and CDR2 SQIVND (reference sequence). CDR3 length: 13 amino acids. The CDR3 protein is CASSIVTAEKLFF.

V gene TRBV20-1 combines with J gene TRBJ2-2; TCRdb returns TRBD1, unconfirmable since there is no DNA. This CDR3 region has 14 residues. Germline CDR1 and CDR2: DFQATT and SNEGSKA (reference sequence). This chain's CDR3 is CSAKGGADTGELFF.

This clonotype registers medium-sized by frequency. The CDR3 loop is CAWARWGSYNEQFF. V usage is TRBV30 and J usage is TRBJ2-1. This CDR3 contains 14 residues. The germline CDR1 and CDR2 sequences are GTSNPN and SVGIG (reference sequence).

The J gene is TRBJ2-1, the V gene TRBV6-6; TCRdb selects TRBD2, and the lack of DNA leaves this call unchecked. Germline lookup yields CDR1 MNHNY and CDR2 SVGAGI (reference sequence). There are 16 residues in the CDR3. The chain's CDR3 is CASSYSGTGHYNEQFF.

According to its frequency, this clonotype is large. The chain uses TRBV6-2 or TRBV6-3 and TRBJ2-2. Germline lookup yields CDR1 MNHEY and CDR2 SVGEGT. The CDR3 covers 16 residues. CDR3 residues: CASLSDSKTNTGELFF.

The V and J genes are TRBV7-2 and TRBJ1-2; TCRdb reports TRBD1, a call that lacks DNA to check it against. The germline gives CDR1 SGHTA, CDR2 FQGNSA. This CDR3 has 15 residues. The CDR3 sequence: CASSPGTGGLRGYTF. Variable domain in full (rest from reference TRBV7-2 and TRBJ1-2): GAGVSQSPSNKVTEKGKDVELRCDPISGHTALYWYRQSLGQGLEFLIYFQGNSAPDKSGLPSDRFSAERTGGSVSTLTIQRTQQEDSAVYLCASSPGTGGLRGYTFGSGTRLTVV.

CDR3 sequence: CASSRGYEQYF. The chain combines TRBV6-5 with TRBJ2-7. The germline V gene encodes CDR1 MNHEY and CDR2 SVGAGI. The CDR3 loop spans 11 amino acids.

CDR3 residues: CASSLGNPQNTEAFF. This chain joins TRBV5-4 and TRBJ1-1. This CDR3 has 15 residues. The germline V gene has CDR1 SGHNT and CDR2 YYREEE (reference sequence). Full variable domain (remainder filled in from reference TRBV5-4 and TRBJ1-1): ETGVTQSPTHLIKTRGQQVTLRCSSQSGHNTVSWYQQALGQGPQFIFQYYREEENGRGNFPPRFSGLQFPNYSSELNVNALELDDSALYLCASSLGNPQNTEAFFGQGTRLTVV.

V and J are TRBV5-1 and TRBJ2-2. Germline CDR1 is SGHRS and CDR2 is YFSETQ. This CDR3 comprises 17 residues. CDR3 sequence: CASSLGYSASGTGELFF.

The rearrangement links TRBV7-2 to TRBJ2-1; lacking DNA, the TRBD2 call made by TCRdb goes unchecked. The CDR3 has 15 residues. Per the germline V gene, CDR1 is SGHTA and CDR2 is FQGNSA. CDR3 amino acids: CASSLGLAEVNEQFF.

V is TRBV5-4 and J is TRBJ2-3; there is no DNA to check the TCRdb D call of TRBD1. The CDR3 has 18 amino acids. Germline loops: CDR1 SGHNT, CDR2 YYREEE (reference sequence). The CDR3: CASSLEKDRVGWADTQYF.

This chain connects TRBV15 to TRBJ2-7; the TCRdb D gene call, TRBD1, has no DNA to confirm it. CDR3 length: 15 amino acids. The germline CDR1 and CDR2 sequences are LNHNV and YYDKDF (reference sequence). CDR3 amino acids: CATSAPGTGPYEQYF.

V and J are TRBV6-1 and TRBJ2-7; the D call of TRBD1 rests on TCRdb alone, since no DNA is present to check it. Germline-derived CDR1 and CDR2 are MNHNS and SASEGT. The CDR3 has 15 residues. The CDR3 sequence: CASSGQNTSPYEQYF.

J is TRBJ2-7 and V is TRBV6-5. The CDR3 has 13 residues. Germline-derived CDR1 and CDR2 are MNHEY and SVGAGI. The CDR3 sequence: CASSEARPYEQYF.

The chain carries TRBV5-4 and TRBJ1-2; TCRdb's D call, TRBD1, is unchecked because there is no DNA. CDR3 size: 16 residues. CDR1 and CDR2 from the germline V gene are SGHNT and YYREEE (reference sequence). The CDR3 spells CASRLNSGQGDYGYTF.

This chain connects TRBV5-5 to TRBJ2-7; TCRdb's D call of TRBD1 is untestable without DNA. CDR3 length equals 16 residues. Germline V gives CDR1 SGHKS, CDR2 YYEKEE (reference sequence). The CDR3 reads CASSLGPQGGAYEQYF.

This chain connects TRBV19 to TRBJ1-5. Looked up from germline, CDR1 is LNHDA and CDR2 is SQIVND (reference sequence). The CDR3 has 13 residues. This CDR3 is CASSTQQNQPQHF.

The genes are TRBV7-2 and TRBJ1-5; the TRBD1 assignment by TCRdb is unverifiable without DNA. Germline V lookup: CDR1 SGHTA, CDR2 FQGNSA. This CDR3 comprises 15 residues. The CDR3 here is CASSLVAGDNQPQHF.

Its frequency marks this clonotype as medium-sized. This chain joins TRBV29-1 and TRBJ2-1; TCRdb selects TRBD1, and the lack of DNA leaves this call unchecked. The V gene's germline CDR1 is SQVTM and CDR2 ANQGSEA. The CDR3 loop spans 14 amino acids. The CDR3 spells CSVQGEPYYNEQFF.

The chain employs TRBV7-6 and TRBJ2-5; the TCRdb D gene call, TRBD1, has no DNA to confirm it. This CDR3 comprises 19 residues. Germline V lookup: CDR1 SGHVS, CDR2 FNYEAQ. This CDR3 reads CASSLEGGPLGTAQETQYF.

V is TRBV6-5 and J is TRBJ2-7. Germline CDR1 reads MNHEY; CDR2 reads SVGAGI. This CDR3 is built from 13 residues. CDR3: CASSYTILDEQYF.

The V gene is TRBV15, the J gene TRBJ2-3; TCRdb picks TRBD2, but there is no DNA to check that call. The CDR3 is made up of 17 amino acids. Germline CDR1 reads LNHNV; CDR2 reads YYDKDF (reference sequence). CDR3 sequence reads: CATSSRAGGRQTDTQYF.

Its frequency marks this clonotype as medium-sized. The rearrangement uses TRBV15 and TRBJ2-3; no DNA is available, so the TRBD1 call from TCRdb remains unchecked. Germline-derived CDR1 and CDR2 are LNHNV and YYDKDF (reference sequence). CDR3 length: 14 amino acids. CDR3 residues: CATSARQPTDTQYF.

The chain recombines TRBV5-1 with TRBJ1-2. Germline V gene data show CDR1 as SGHRS and CDR2 as YFSETQ. This CDR3 spans 13 amino acids. The chain's CDR3 is CASSLEAEYGYTF.

The chain employs TRBV19 and TRBJ1-1; TCRdb's D call of TRBD1 is untestable without DNA. The CDR3 consists of 17 residues. Germline V gene sequence: CDR1 LNHDA, CDR2 SQIVND (reference sequence). The CDR3 reads CASSMEGRGHMNTEAFF.

The chain couples TRBV12-3 or TRBV12-4 to TRBJ1-6; TCRdb designates TRBD1, a call that cannot be tested without DNA. This CDR3 region has 15 residues. The CDR3 reads CASSLMRGAGSPLHF.

V and J are TRBV5-1 and TRBJ2-5; TCRdb's D gene call, TRBD1, goes unchecked for lack of DNA. CDR1 is SGHRS and CDR2 is YFSETQ in the germline V gene. CDR3 length equals 13 residues. The CDR3 here is CASSWTGMETQYF.